Listed below are T cell receptor beta chains from one sample, sequenced in a study of shared clonotypes between healthy human individuals. Sequencing used immunoSEQ multiplex PCR; TCRdb keeps in-frame clones, though not all of them. Among roughly 2 million clones listed, approximately 94% were seen once. Sequencing was performed on naive CD8+ T cells sorted from blood. Receptor source: a man between 18 and 35 years old in good health. The CDR3 runs from the conserved cysteine through the conserved F or W. Each record gives: D gene, clone size, V gene, J gene, CDR3 DNA, CDR3 protein. A D gene is named only where the DNA matches it firmly. Only some rows state a clone size, as once, few, many or a class for expanded clones.

d_gene: TRBD1
abundance: NA
v_gene: TRBV27
j_gene: TRBJ1-2
CDR3nt: TGTGCCAGCAGGACAGGGATCAATGGCTACACCTTC
CDR3aa: CASRTGINGYTF

d_gene: NA
abundance: NA
v_gene: TRBV2
j_gene: TRBJ2-5
CDR3nt: TGTGCCAGCAGGCCGGAGGCCGCCAGGCAAGAGACCCAGTACTTC
CDR3aa: CASRPEAARQETQYF

d_gene: TRBD1
abundance: NA
v_gene: TRBV7-9
j_gene: TRBJ2-1
CDR3nt: TGTGCCAGCAACACCGGACAGGGACACTACAATGAGCAGTTCTTC
CDR3aa: CASNTGQGHYNEQFF

d_gene: TRBD2
abundance: NA
v_gene: TRBV7-9
j_gene: TRBJ2-7
CDR3nt: TGTGCCAGCAGCTTAGCATACGGGACTAGTAGGAGCTCCTACGAGCAGTACTTC
CDR3aa: CASSLAYGTSRSSYEQYF

d_gene: NA
abundance: NA
v_gene: TRBV9
j_gene: TRBJ1-6
CDR3nt: TGTGCCAGCAGCGTAGCTACGGCGGGGGTCCTCCACTTT
CDR3aa: CASSVATAGVLHF

d_gene: NA
abundance: once
v_gene: TRBV7-9
j_gene: TRBJ2-7
CDR3nt: TGTGCCAGCAGGCACCCAGGGGCCTACGAGCAGTACTTC
CDR3aa: CASRHPGAYEQYF

d_gene: TRBD2
abundance: NA
v_gene: TRBV2
j_gene: TRBJ2-7
CDR3nt: TGTGCCAGCAGATCAACTAGCGGCGTAGTCTCCTACGAGCAGTACTTC
CDR3aa: CASRSTSGVVSYEQYF

d_gene: TRBD1
abundance: NA
v_gene: TRBV4-1
j_gene: TRBJ2-7
CDR3nt: TGCGCCAGCAGCCCTCCATGGGGACAGGGAACCTACGAGCAGTACTTC
CDR3aa: CASSPPWGQGTYEQYF

d_gene: NA
abundance: NA
v_gene: TRBV9
j_gene: TRBJ1-4
CDR3nt: TGTGCCAGCAGCGTAGCTTTGGGAGGGTCTAATGAAAAACTGTTTTTT
CDR3aa: CASSVALGGSNEKLFF

d_gene: TRBD1
abundance: NA
v_gene: TRBV5-6
j_gene: TRBJ1-5
CDR3nt: TGTGCCAGCAGCTTGGGACAGGGGTTTCAGCCCCAGCATTTT
CDR3aa: CASSLGQGFQPQHF

d_gene: NA
abundance: NA
v_gene: TRBV11-2
j_gene: TRBJ2-3
CDR3nt: TGTGCCAGCAGCTCCCCGCTATTAGATACGCAGTATTTT
CDR3aa: CASSSPLLDTQYF

d_gene: TRBD2
abundance: NA
v_gene: TRBV4-1
j_gene: TRBJ2-1
CDR3nt: TGCGCCAGCAGCCAAGCCCCTCTAGCGGGAAATGAGCAGTTCTTC
CDR3aa: CASSQAPLAGNEQFF

d_gene: TRBD1
abundance: once
v_gene: TRBV9
j_gene: TRBJ1-3
CDR3nt: TGTGCCAGCAGCGAGGACAGGGCTGGAAACACCATATATTTT
CDR3aa: CASSEDRAGNTIYF

d_gene: TRBD2
abundance: NA
v_gene: TRBV4-3
j_gene: TRBJ2-7
CDR3nt: TGCGCCAGCAGCCAAGCCCCACTAGCGGGAGCCTACGAGCAGTACTTC
CDR3aa: CASSQAPLAGAYEQYF

d_gene: NA
abundance: NA
v_gene: TRBV19
j_gene: TRBJ1-2
CDR3nt: TGTGCCAGTAGCCGATTCTACAGGTCCGGGGACTATGGCTACACCTTC
CDR3aa: CASSRFYRSGDYGYTF

d_gene: NA
abundance: NA
v_gene: TRBV28
j_gene: TRBJ2-7
CDR3nt: TGTGCCAGCAGTGCCTCTGTTCGGGACGGTTTCTCCTACGAGCAGTACTTC
CDR3aa: CASSASVRDGFSYEQYF

d_gene: TRBD2
abundance: NA
v_gene: TRBV29-1
j_gene: TRBJ2-7
CDR3nt: TGCAGCGCCAGCCTAGCGGGAGGGTGGGACGAGCAGTACTTC
CDR3aa: CSASLAGGWDEQYF